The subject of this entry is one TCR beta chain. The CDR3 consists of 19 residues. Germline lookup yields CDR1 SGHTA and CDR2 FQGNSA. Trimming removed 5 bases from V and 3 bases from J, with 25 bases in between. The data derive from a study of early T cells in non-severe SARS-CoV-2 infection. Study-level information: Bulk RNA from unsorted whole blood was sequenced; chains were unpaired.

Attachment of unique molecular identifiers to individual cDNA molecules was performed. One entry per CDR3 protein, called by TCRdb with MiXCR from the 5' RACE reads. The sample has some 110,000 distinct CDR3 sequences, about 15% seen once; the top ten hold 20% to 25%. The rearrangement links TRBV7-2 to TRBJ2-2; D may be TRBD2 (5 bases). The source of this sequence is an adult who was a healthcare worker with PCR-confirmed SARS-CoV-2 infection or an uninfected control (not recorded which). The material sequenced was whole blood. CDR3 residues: CASSQSRSTHERHTGELFF. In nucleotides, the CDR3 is TGTGCCAGCAGCCAATCCCGATCTACTCATGAGCGGCACACCGGGGAGCTGTTTTTT.